The 17 T cell receptor beta chains below come from one sample, sequenced in a study of shared clonotypes between healthy human individuals. The repertoire was sequenced with immunoSEQ multiplex PCR; TCRdb's copy has only in-frame clones and lacks some. In the table there are roughly 2.2 million clones, roughly 90% of which are singletons. Source material: naive CD4+ T cells from PBMCs. As to subset: CD45RA+ positively selected. These receptor sequences come from a man aged 18 to 29 in good health. Some clones in this sample may be carry-over from other donors' samples.

The gene calls are TRBV5-4 and TRBJ2-3; D may be TRBD1 or TRBD2 (6 bases each). Trimming stripped 0 bases from V and 0 bases from J, with 11 bases between. The CDR3 runs 16 residues. CDR1 and CDR2 (germline): SGHNT, YYREEE (reference sequence). The CDR3 DNA sequence: TGTGCCAGCAGCTTGGCGGGGGCCCCTAGCACAGATACGCAGTATTTT. Its protein product is CASSLAGAPSTDTQYF.

The rearrangement uses TRBV7-2 and TRBJ2-7; no firm D call. The CDR3 extends over 11 amino acids. V lost 5 bases, J lost 4 bases, and 6 bases lay in between. Germline V gene lookup returns CDR1 SGHTA and CDR2 FQGNSA. Here the CDR3 DNA reads TGTGCCAGCAGCCAAAGATACGAGCAGTACTTC. Protein: CASSQRYEQYF.

V usage is TRBV4-1 and J usage is TRBJ1-6; D is possibly TRBD1 (5 bases). The CDR3 totals 12 residues. V was clipped by 0 bases and J by 16 bases, with 10 bases between them. CDR1 is MGHRA, CDR2 YSYEKL, per germline. CDR3 region: CASSQEGTALHF. For the CDR3, the DNA is TGCGCCAGCAGCCAAGAAGGGACGGCACTCCACTTT.

J is TRBJ1-1 and V is TRBV11-2, with D perhaps TRBD1 (5 bases). This CDR3 region has 14 residues. Germline CDR1 SGHAT, CDR2 FQNNGV. V lost 3 bases and J 1 base, leaving 9 bases between the germline ends. The CDR3 reads CASSFRGQNTEAFF. The CDR3 bases are TGTGCCAGCAGCTTCAGAGGACAGAACACTGAAGCTTTCTTT.

The chain is built from TRBV5-1 and TRBJ1-3; D remains ambiguous. The germline gives CDR1 SGHRS, CDR2 YFSETQ. The CDR3 is 14 amino acids. V lost 4 bases and J 0 bases, leaving 8 bases between the germline ends. In nucleotides, the CDR3 is TGCGCCAGCAGCCTCCTTTACTCTGGAAACACCATATATTTT. This translates into CASSLLYSGNTIYF.

This chain links TRBV6-1 with TRBJ1-2; a possible D gene is TRBD1 (5 bases). Trimming took 2 bases from V and 6 from J, leaving 10 bases between them. Germline V lookup: CDR1 MNHNS, CDR2 SASEGT. The CDR3 is 13 amino acids. Here the CDR3 DNA reads TGTGCCAGCAGTGAATTCCAGGGCGATGGCTACACCTTC. Its protein product is CASSEFQGDGYTF.

Comment on this clone: This same CDR3 is encoded by further DNA sequences in the sample. This chain connects TRBV27 to TRBJ1-2; tentatively, D is TRBD1 (6 bases). The germline gives CDR1 MNHEY, CDR2 SMNVEV (reference sequence). There are 13 residues in the CDR3. V was cut by 2 bases and J by 5 bases, with 9 bases left in between. CDR3 bases: TGTGCCAGCAGTTTAGGGCAGGGGTATGGCTACACCTTC. Its protein is CASSLGQGYGYTF.

CDR3: CASSLALSGGDTEAFF. CDR3 DNA sequence: TGTGCCAGCAGCTTGGCTTTGTCAGGGGGGGACACTGAAGCTTTCTTT. V usage is TRBV5-4 and J usage is TRBJ1-1; TRBD1 matches at 7 bases. The CDR3 is made up of 16 amino acids. Losses at the gene ends were 0 bases for V and 3 bases for J; bases not matched to a gene: 8. CDR1 is SGHNT and CDR2 is YYREEE in the germline V gene (reference sequence).

The chain uses TRBV6-5 and TRBJ1-2, with D uncertain. V was pared by 6 bases and J by 2 bases, with 13 bases between. The length of the CDR3 is 14 residues. Germline-derived CDR1 and CDR2 are MNHEY and SVGAGI. DNA of the CDR3: TGTGCCAGCAGCCTCGCGGCTTGGAACTATGGCTACACCTTC. Residues: CASSLAAWNYGYTF.

The chain combines TRBV7-9 with TRBJ1-2; 7 bases align to TRBD1. Germline loops: CDR1 SEHNR, CDR2 FQNEAQ (reference sequence). The CDR3 sequence is 17 residues long. Losses at the gene ends were 3 bases for V and 3 bases for J; bases not matched to a gene: 13. The CDR3 spells CASSFQGVLQGDYGYTF. CDR3 bases: TGTGCCAGCAGCTTCCAGGGAGTACTCCAGGGGGACTATGGCTACACCTTC.

This clone is a singleton in its sample. This chain connects TRBV7-3 to TRBJ2-5; weak D call: TRBD2 (5 bases). The CDR3 covers 13 residues. From germline, CDR1 is SGHTA and CDR2 FQGTGA. Trimming removed 5 bases from V and 5 bases from J, with 12 bases in between. CDR3: CASSQTNGETQYF. CDR3 in DNA: TGTGCCAGCAGCCAGACTAACGGGGAGACCCAGTACTTC.

The rearrangement uses TRBV4-3 and TRBJ1-4, with D hard to call. Trimming removed 0 bases at V and 10 bases at J, with 15 bases between. The CDR3 loop spans 15 amino acids. From germline, CDR1 is LGHNA and CDR2 YSLEER. The CDR3 DNA reads as TGCGCCAGCAGCCAAGAAGAACGGTCTGTGGGAAAACTGTTTTTT. Residues: CASSQEERSVGKLFF.

The chain carries TRBV7-8 and TRBJ2-7; the D is unclear. Germline loops: CDR1 SGHVS, CDR2 FQNEAQ. This CDR3 region has 15 residues. V shed 5 bases and J shed 2 bases, with 16 bases lying between them. The chain's CDR3 is CASSRMMGGPYEQYF. The DNA of the CDR3 is TGTGCCAGCAGCCGGATGATGGGTGGACCCTACGAGCAGTACTTC. The full variable domain, its missing parts supplied by reference TRBV7-8 and TRBJ2-7, is GAGVSQSPRYKVAKRGQDVALRCDPISGHVSLFWYQQALGQGPEFLTYFQNEAQLDKSGLPSDRFFAERPEGSVSTLKIQRTQQEDSAVYLCASSRMMGGPYEQYFGPGTRLTVT.

V gene TRBV5-4 combines with J gene TRBJ1-4, with D hard to call. Between the trimmed V and J ends, which lost 0 bases and 7 bases, there was a span of 13 bases. Germline CDR1 SGHNT, CDR2 YYREEE (reference sequence). This CDR3 region has 15 residues. The CDR3 DNA reads TGTGCCAGCAGCTTGGCCGGAAGGGCTAGTGAAAAACTGTTTTTT. It translates to CASSLAGRASEKLFF.

The V gene is TRBV19, the J gene TRBJ1-5; 10 nucleotides align to TRBD1. Germline CDR1 is LNHDA and CDR2 is SQIVND (reference sequence). This CDR3 has 14 amino acids. Unmatched junction bases numbered 3, after V lost 4 bases and J lost 6 bases. The CDR3 DNA sequence: TGTGCCAGTAGTAAGGGACAGGGGTCTCAGCCCCAGCATTTT. It specifies CASSKGQGSQPQHF.

J is TRBJ2-3 and V is TRBV28; D not certain. CDR3 length: 12 amino acids. The germline V and J ends were trimmed by 7 bases and 5 bases, with 10 bases remaining between them. The germline V gene encodes CDR1 MDHEN and CDR2 SYDVKM. The CDR3 DNA follows: TGTGCCAGCACCCAGTCAGGAGATACGCAGTATTTT. Amino acids: CASTQSGDTQYF.

V and J are TRBV6-1 and TRBJ2-1; 8 positions match TRBD2. Germline V lookup: CDR1 MNHNS, CDR2 SASEGT. The CDR3 has 16 residues. The J segment lost 5 bases and the V segment lost 2 bases, leaving 8 bases of the junction unmatched. Here the CDR3 reads CASSEHLGLEHNEQFF. Written as DNA, the CDR3 is TGTGCCAGCAGTGAACATTTGGGACTAGAACACAATGAGCAGTTCTTC.